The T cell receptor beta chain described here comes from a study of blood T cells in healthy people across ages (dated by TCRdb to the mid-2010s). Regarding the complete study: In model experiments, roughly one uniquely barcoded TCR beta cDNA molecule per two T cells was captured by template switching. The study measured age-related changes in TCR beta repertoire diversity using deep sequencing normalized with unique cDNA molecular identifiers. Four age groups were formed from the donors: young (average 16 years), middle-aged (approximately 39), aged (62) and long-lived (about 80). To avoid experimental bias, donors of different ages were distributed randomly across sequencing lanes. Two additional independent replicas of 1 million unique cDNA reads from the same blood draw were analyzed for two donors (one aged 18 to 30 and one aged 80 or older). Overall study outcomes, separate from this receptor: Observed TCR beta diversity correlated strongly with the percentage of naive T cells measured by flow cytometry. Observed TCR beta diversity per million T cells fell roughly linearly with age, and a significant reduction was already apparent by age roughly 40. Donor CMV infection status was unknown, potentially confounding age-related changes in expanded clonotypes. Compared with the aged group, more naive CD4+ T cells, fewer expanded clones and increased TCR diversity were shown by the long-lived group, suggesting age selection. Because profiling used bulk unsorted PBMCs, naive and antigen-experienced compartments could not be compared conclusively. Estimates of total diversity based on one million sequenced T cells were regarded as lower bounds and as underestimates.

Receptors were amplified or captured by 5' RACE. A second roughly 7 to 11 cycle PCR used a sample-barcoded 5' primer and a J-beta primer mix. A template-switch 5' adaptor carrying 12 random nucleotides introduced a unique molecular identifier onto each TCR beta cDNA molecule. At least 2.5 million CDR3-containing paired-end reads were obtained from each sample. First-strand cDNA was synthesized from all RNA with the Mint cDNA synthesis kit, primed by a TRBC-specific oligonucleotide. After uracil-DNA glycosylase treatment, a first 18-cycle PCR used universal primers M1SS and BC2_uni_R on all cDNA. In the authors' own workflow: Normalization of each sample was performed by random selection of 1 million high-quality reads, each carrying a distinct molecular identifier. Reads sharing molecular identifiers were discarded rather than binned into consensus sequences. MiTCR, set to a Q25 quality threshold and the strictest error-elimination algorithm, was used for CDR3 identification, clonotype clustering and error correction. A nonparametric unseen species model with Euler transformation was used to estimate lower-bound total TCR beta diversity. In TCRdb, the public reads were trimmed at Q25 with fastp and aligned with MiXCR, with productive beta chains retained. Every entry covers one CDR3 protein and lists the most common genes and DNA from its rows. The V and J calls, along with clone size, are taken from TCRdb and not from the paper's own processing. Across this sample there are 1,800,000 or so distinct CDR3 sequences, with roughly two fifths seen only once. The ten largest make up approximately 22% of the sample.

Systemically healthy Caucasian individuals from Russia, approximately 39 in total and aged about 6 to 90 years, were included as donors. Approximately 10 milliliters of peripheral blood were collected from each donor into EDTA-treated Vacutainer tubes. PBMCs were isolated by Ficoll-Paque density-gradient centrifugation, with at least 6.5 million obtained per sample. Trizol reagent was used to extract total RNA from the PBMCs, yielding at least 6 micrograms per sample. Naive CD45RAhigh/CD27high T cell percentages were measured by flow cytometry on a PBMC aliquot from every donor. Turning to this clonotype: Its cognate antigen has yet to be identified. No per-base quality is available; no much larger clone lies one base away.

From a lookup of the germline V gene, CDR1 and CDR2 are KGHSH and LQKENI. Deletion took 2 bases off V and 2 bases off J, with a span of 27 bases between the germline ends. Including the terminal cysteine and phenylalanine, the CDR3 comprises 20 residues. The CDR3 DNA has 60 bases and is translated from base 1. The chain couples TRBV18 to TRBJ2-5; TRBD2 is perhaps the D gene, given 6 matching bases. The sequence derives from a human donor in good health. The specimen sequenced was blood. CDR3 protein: CASSPSLGGSWATPQETQYF. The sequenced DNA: TGTGCCAGCTCACCAAGTCTCGGGGGTTCATGGGCCACACCACAAGAGACCCAGTACTTC.